Given below is one TCR beta chain in context. The repertoire was sequenced with immunoSEQ multiplex PCR; TCRdb's copy has only in-frame clones and lacks some. The table records roughly 330,000 clones, around 90% of them present only once. This sample was taken from a study of blood T cell repertoires in COVID-19. Overall study: COVID-19 samples collected from the United States, Italy and Spain covered acute and convalescent phases.

Trimming took off 1 base at V and 0 bases at J, with 22 bases between the two ends. The CDR3 consists of 20 residues. From germline, CDR1 is MNHEY and CDR2 SVGEGT. The sample was peripheral blood. J is TRBJ2-1 and V is TRBV6-2 or TRBV6-3; a weak D match, TRBD2 (6 bases). This TCR came from a man aged 18 to 35 who had recovered from COVID-19. As DNA, the CDR3 is TGTGCCAGCAGTTACTTAGACTCCGGGACTGACGTTACCTCCTACAATGAGCAGTTCTTC. Translated, it gives CASSYLDSGTDVTSYNEQFF.